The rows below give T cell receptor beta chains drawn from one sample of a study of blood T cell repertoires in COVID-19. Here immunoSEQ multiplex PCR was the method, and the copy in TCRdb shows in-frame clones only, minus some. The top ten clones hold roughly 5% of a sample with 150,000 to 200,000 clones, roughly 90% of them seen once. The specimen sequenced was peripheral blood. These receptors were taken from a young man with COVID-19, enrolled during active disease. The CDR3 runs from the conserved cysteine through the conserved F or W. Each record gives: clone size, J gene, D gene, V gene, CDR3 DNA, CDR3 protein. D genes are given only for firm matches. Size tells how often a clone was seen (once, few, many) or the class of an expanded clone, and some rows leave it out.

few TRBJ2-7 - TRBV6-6 TGTGCCAGCAGAAGACAGGTAGGGGACGAGCAGTACTTC CASRRQVGDEQYF
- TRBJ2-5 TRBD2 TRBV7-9 TGTGCCAGCAGCCCCGGGACTAGCGGATTCCAAGAGACCCAGTACTTC CASSPGTSGFQETQYF
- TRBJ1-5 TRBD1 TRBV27 TGTGCCAGCAGAACGCAGGGGGCGTTGAATCAGCCCCAGCATTTT CASRTQGALNQPQHF
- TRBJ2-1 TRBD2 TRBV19 TGTGCCAGTAGTATAGCCAGCGGGGGGGCCAAGAATGAGCAGTTCTTC CASSIASGGAKNEQFF
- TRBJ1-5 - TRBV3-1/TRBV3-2 TGTGCCAGCAGCCAAGGCCGGGGAAAGAGCAATCAGCCCCAGCATTTT CASSQGRGKSNQPQHF
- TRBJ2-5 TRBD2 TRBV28 TGTGCCAGCAGTTTGCCCGGACTAGCGGGAGTGCGGCGGGGAGAGACCCAGTACTTC CASSLPGLAGVRRGETQYF
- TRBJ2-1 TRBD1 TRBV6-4 TGTGCCAGCAGCCTAGCCCGGGACAGGGGGGTCAATGAGCAGTTCTTC CASSLARDRGVNEQFF
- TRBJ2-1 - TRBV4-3 TGCGCCAGCAGCCAAGATTTCCATTTTGAGCAGTTCTTC CASSQDFHFEQFF
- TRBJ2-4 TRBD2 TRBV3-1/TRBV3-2 TGTGCCAGCAGCTCAGGACTAGCGGGGACAAAAAACATTCAGTACTTC CASSSGLAGTKNIQYF
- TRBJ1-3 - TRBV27 TGTGCCAGCAGTTTATCTGCGGCTGGAAACACCATATATTTT CASSLSAAGNTIYF
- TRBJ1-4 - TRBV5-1 TGCGCCAGCAGCTTAGACAGTTTGTCCGAAAAACTGTTTTTT CASSLDSLSEKLFF
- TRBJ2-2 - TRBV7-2 TGTGCCAGCAGCCATTACTCCGGGGAGCTGTTTTTT CASSHYSGELFF
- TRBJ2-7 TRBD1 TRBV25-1 TGTGCCAGCAGTCGCACCGGGACAGGGAGCTCCTACGAGCAGTACTTC CASSRTGTGSSYEQYF
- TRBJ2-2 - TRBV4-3 TGCGCCAGCAGCCAAGATAGCGGTGCGAACACCGGGGAGCTGTTTTTT CASSQDSGANTGELFF
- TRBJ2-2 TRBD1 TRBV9 TGTGCCAGCAGCGTACAAGACAGGGTTGCGGCCGGGGAGCTGTTTTTT CASSVQDRVAAGELFF
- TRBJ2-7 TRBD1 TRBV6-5 TGTGCCAGCAGTTACCAGGGACAGGGGGGCTACGAGCAGTACTTC CASSYQGQGGYEQYF
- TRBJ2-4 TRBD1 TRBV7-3 TGTGCCAGCAGCTCGACAGGGGAAAACATTCAGTACTTC CASSSTGENIQYF
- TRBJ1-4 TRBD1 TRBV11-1 TGTGCCAGCAGCTTAGCGCGCACAGGGGGTGAGGAAAAACTGTTTTTT CASSLARTGGEEKLFF
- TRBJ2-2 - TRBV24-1 TGTGCCACCGGGGGGGGCACTCCCGGGGAGCTGTTTTTT CATGGGTPGELFF
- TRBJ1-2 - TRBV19 TGTGCCAGTAGTCTCCGGGGGGGCTACACCTTC CASSLRGGYTF
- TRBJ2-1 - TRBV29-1 TGCAGCGTTGGTCCAGGAAGCCGAACCTACAATGAGCAGTTCTTC CSVGPGSRTYNEQFF
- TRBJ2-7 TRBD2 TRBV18 TGTGCCAGCTCACCAGGGCCGGGAGCGGGAGATCGCGACGAGCAGTACTTC CASSPGPGAGDRDEQYF
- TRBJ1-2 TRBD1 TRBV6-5 TGTGCCAGCCGGGACAGATTAAACTATGGCTACACCTTC CASRDRLNYGYTF
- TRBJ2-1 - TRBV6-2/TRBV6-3 TGTGCCAGCAGTTATTTTGGCTTTGTCTTC CASSYFGFVF
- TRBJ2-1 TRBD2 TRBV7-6 TGTGCCAGCAGCTTAGAACTAGCGGTTACCTACAATGAGCAGTTCTTC CASSLELAVTYNEQFF
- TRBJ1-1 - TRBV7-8 TGTGCCAGCAGCTTGGGGGGGCGAGGAACTGAAGCTTTCTTT CASSLGGRGTEAFF
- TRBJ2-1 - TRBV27 TGTGCCAGCGTTGGAGGGGTTTCCTACAATGAGCAGTTCTTC CASVGGVSYNEQFF
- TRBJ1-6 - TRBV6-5 TGTGCCAGCAGTTACGTCGAGGCAGGGGAGAGATCACCCCTCCACTTT CASSYVEAGERSPLHF
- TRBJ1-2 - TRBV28 TGTGCCAGCAGTTTAATTTTTGGGGAGGGCTACACCTTC CASSLIFGEGYTF
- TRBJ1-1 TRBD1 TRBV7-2 TGTGCCAGCAGCTTTACAGGGGGTGGCACTGAAGCTTTCTTT CASSFTGGGTEAFF
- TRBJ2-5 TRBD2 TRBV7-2 TGTGCCAGCAGCGCCCTCGGAGGAGCGGGAAAAGAGACCCAGTACTTC CASSALGGAGKETQYF